This passage covers 2 T cell receptor beta chains from one sample sequenced in a study of T cell changes during pregnancy in multiple sclerosis. Assay used: immunoSEQ multiplex PCR; TCRdb lists only in-frame clones, some missing. The repertoire includes 30,000 to 45,000 clones, roughly 91% of them detected once, and roughly 0.38% sits in the top ten. The input for sequencing was CD4+ T cells from peripheral blood mononuclear cells, taken after pregnancy. These receptors originate from a female donor in good health, enrolled as a control in a pregnancy study.

In DNA form, the CDR3 reads TGTGCCTGGAGTGTTGGGGAGTTATCCCCTAACTATGGCTACACCTTC. The encoded protein is CAWSVGELSPNYGYTF. The J gene is TRBJ1-2, the V gene TRBV30; D is ambiguous. The V end lost 0 bases, the J end lost 0 bases, and 14 bases lay between the germline ends. This CDR3 comprises 16 residues. From germline, CDR1 is GTSNPN and CDR2 SVGIG (reference sequence).

The V call is TRBV19, the J call TRBJ2-7, with TRBD1 as a possible D gene (5 bases). The V gene lost 4 bases and the J gene lost 6 bases, with 7 bases spanning the gap. The CDR3 covers 11 residues. Germline CDR1 LNHDA, CDR2 SQIVND (reference sequence). DNA for the CDR3: TGTGCCAGTAGTACAGGGATCGAGCAGTACTTC. Translated: CASSTGIEQYF.